This T cell receptor beta chain was retrieved from a study of blood T cell repertoires in COVID-19 (dated by TCRdb to 2019 to 2021). Describing the broader study: The collaborator samples originated in the United States, Italy and Spain and spanned the acute and convalescent phases of COVID-19. The prospective study material was composed of cDNA or gDNA derived from T cells, B-cell-depleted T cells, or PBMCs. Subjects who had been exposed to COVID-19, were actively infected with it, or had recovered from it provided the deeply sampled blood TCRbeta repertoires that made up the dataset. The repertoires were released in a freely available public database meant as a resource for research on the immune response to SARS-CoV-2. Samples were obtained from the ongoing ImmuneRACE study (first 160 participants) and from some 1,200 subjects provided by 6 global collaborators. Nearly every sample came with metadata listing a de-identified subject ID, COVID-19 status, age in years and sex. Where HLA class I and class II types were available, the types were taken from metadata supplied by the sample provider, not from assay-based typing. The paper's findings and limits, for the study overall: The amount of clinical and demographic metadata varied by source and participant and was provided uncurated.

In the case of this clone: The antigen it binds to is not known. No per-base quality is available; no much larger clone lies one base away.

CDR1 and CDR2 are read off the germline V gene (reference sequence) as GTSNPN and SVGIG. The CDR3 covers 13 residues, taking in both the cysteine and the phenylalanine. CDR3 DNA only is kept here, 39 bases in frame from base 1. Relative to germline, V is 1 base shorter and J is 5 bases shorter, with 8 bases between their ends. The immunoSEQ Assay, a bias-controlled multiplex PCR, was used to amplify TCRbeta CDR3 regions from genomic DNA. Per the source publication's procedure: The number of nucleated cells in each sample was estimated from the amplification of reference gene primers within the assay. Sequence reads were collapsed and filtered to measure the absolute abundance of every unique TCRbeta CDR3 rearrangement. For each sample, productive Simpson clonality was calculated as the square root of Simpson's diversity index over productive rearrangements. Drawn from immuneACCESS, this table holds only the in-frame rearrangements with V and J called that TCRdb kept. Clones are partly lost; checked studies trace under half to an unresolved V gene and leave the rest unexplained. V, J and clone size are those of that table, while D and trimming were read from the DNA. The sample table holds fewer than 150,000 clones, of which approximately 84% were seen once. The top ten hold around 13% of the sample.

Each collaborating institution followed its own protocols to collect whole blood in K2EDTA tubes. For TCRbeta analysis, collaborators shipped samples as frozen whole blood, isolated PBMCs, or DNA extracted from either of those sample types. The chain joins TRBV30 to TRBJ2-2; a tentative D call is TRBD1 (6 bases match). The sequenced sample consisted of peripheral blood. The clonotype originates from a human donor in a cohort sampled during active COVID-19. The CDR3 region: CAWSGTATGELFF. The sequenced DNA is TGTGCCTGGAGTGGGACAGCTACCGGGGAGCTGTTTTTT.